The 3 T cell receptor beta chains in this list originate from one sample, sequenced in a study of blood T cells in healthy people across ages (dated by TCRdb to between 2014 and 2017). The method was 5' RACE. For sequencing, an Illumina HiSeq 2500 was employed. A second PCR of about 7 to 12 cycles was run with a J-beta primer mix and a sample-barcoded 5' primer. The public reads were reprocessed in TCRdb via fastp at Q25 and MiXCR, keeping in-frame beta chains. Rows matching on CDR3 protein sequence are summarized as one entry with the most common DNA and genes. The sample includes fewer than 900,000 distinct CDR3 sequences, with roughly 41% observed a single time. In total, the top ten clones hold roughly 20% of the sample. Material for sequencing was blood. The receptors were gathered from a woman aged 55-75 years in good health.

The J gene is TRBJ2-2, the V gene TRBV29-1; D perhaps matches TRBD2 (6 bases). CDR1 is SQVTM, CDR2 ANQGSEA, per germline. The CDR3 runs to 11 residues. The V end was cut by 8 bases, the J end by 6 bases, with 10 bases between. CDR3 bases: TGCAGCCTACGGGGGTCCGGGGAGCTGTTTTTT. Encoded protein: CSLRGSGELFF.

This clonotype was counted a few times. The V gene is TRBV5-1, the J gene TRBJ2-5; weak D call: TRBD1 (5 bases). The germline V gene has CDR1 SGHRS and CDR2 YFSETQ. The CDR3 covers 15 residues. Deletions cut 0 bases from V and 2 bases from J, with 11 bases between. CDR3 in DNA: TGCGCCAGCAGCTTGGCCACAGGCCTACAAGAGACCCAGTACTTC. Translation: CASSLATGLQETQYF.

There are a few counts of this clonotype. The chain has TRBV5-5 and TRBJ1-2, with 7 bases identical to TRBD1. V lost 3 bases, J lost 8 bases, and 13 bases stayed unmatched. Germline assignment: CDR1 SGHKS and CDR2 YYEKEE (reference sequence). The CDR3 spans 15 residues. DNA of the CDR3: TGTGCCAGCAGCTCCACAGGGGCCCTATCTGGCGGCTACACCTTC. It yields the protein CASSSTGALSGGYTF.